This T cell receptor beta chain was sequenced in a study of PD-1 blockade in classical Hodgkin lymphoma. Study findings and constraints: Baseline TCR diversity was reportedly lower in newly diagnosed patients than healthy donors.

This CDR3 spans 15 amino acids. Trimming took off 4 bases at V and 0 bases at J, with 10 bases between the two ends. Per germline, CDR1 MDHEN and CDR2 SYDVKM. About this clone: Antigen unknown.

Here immunoSEQ multiplex PCR was the method, and the copy in TCRdb shows in-frame clones only, minus some. The table records 20,000 to 25,000 clones, under 85% of them present only once. Time point defined: cycle 4 day 1 (C4D1), after five to seven weeks of nivolumab. Relapses following autologous stem cell transplantation were seen in all patients, with brentuximab vedotin exposure varying. The sequenced sample was peripheral blood mononuclear cells (PBMCs), obtained before the fourth cycle of nivolumab. This receptor was obtained from a human donor with classical Hodgkin lymphoma. The chain combines TRBV28 with TRBJ1-5; the D gene is possibly TRBD1 (5 bases). In nucleotides, the CDR3 is TGTGCCAGCAGTTCAGGGTCTTATAGCAATCAGCCCCAGCATTTT. It encodes CASSSGSYSNQPQHF.